This T cell receptor (beta chain) was documented in a study of shared clonotypes between healthy human individuals. In its sample, this clone was seen once. An assay was performed, and its level was deep. Libraries were prepared by immunoSEQ multiplex PCR; TCRdb keeps only in-frame clonotypes and omits some of them. The data contain under 1,100,000 clones, approximately 72% of them singletons. The CDR3 runs 13 residues. Between the trimmed V and J ends, which lost 2 bases and 8 bases, there was a span of 12 bases. CDR1 is LGHNT and CDR2 is FRNRAP in the germline V gene. The rearrangement links TRBV12-5 to TRBJ1-1; D not certain. Sample: memory CD4+ T cells sorted from blood. This sample's subset: CD45RA-negative fraction. The sequence came from a man between 18 and 35 years old in good health. CDR3 region: CASGLYPKVEAFF. DNA of the CDR3: TGTGCTAGTGGTTTGTACCCCAAGGTCGAAGCTTTCTTT.